The rows below give T cell receptor beta chains drawn from one sample of a study of blood T cell repertoires in COVID-19. The method was immunoSEQ multiplex PCR; TCRdb's version includes in-frame clones alone and lacks a portion of them. This sample has roughly 380,000 clones, with 85% found just once. Sequenced: peripheral blood. The receptors were gathered from a woman under 30 with acute or convalescent COVID-19. Each CDR3 is given with its conserved first and last residue.

V,J,CDR3
TRBV5-1,TRBJ2-5,CASSWEGSGIGAQYF
TRBV28,TRBJ2-1,CASSLSTGGSLEQFF
TRBV24-1,TRBJ2-2,CATSEHTGWDTGELFF
TRBV28,TRBJ1-1,CASSLGQGEAFF
TRBV27,TRBJ2-3,CASSPLWSGRADTQYF
TRBV11-2,TRBJ2-1,CASSSVQAARVHEQFF
TRBV19,TRBJ1-1,CASSLGDLNTEAFF
TRBV7-3,TRBJ1-4,CASSLKFNNEKLFF
TRBV3-1/TRBV3-2,TRBJ1-4,CASSQGPQGAEKLFF
TRBV5-1,TRBJ1-3,CASSLETGSGNTIYF
TRBV6-2/TRBV6-3,TRBJ2-7,CASSYLGDNFLEQYF
TRBV5-1,TRBJ2-5,CASSLPILAGGVETQYF
TRBV9,TRBJ1-2,CASSVATASNYGYTF
TRBV13,TRBJ1-3,CASGRRTSGNTIYF
TRBV9,TRBJ1-5,CASSVGDRDNQPQHF
TRBV2,TRBJ1-6,CASSVEGRNNSPLHF
TRBV19,TRBJ1-1,CASSTTMNTEAFF
TRBV4-1,TRBJ2-1,CASSRGDRNEQFF
TRBV29-1,TRBJ2-3,CSVGVRSKLTDTQYF
TRBV19,TRBJ1-5,CASSIALDPGRAQHF
TRBV7-3,TRBJ2-3,CASSRGRGPTDTQYF
TRBV5-1,TRBJ2-7,CASSPYRTEVEIGEQYF
TRBV5-6,TRBJ2-1,CASSLETSGKSYNEQFF
TRBV9,TRBJ1-2,CASSVARGPDYGYTF
TRBV5-1,TRBJ2-3,CASSFGLVAGGPEDTQYF
TRBV29-1,TRBJ2-1,CSVGLAGEGEQFF
TRBV7-9,TRBJ1-6,CASSSDSNSPLHF
TRBV6-1,TRBJ1-2,CASSEGEGGYGYTF
TRBV5-1,TRBJ2-7,CASSLDLLGGYEQYF
TRBV2,TRBJ2-7,CASSADTNRPRF
TRBV7-2,TRBJ2-4,CASSLGSSRHIQYF
TRBV7-2,TRBJ2-3,CASSRRGGGATDTQYF
TRBV9,TRBJ2-3,CASGAITSGSIDTQYF
TRBV6-5,TRBJ2-7,CASSWDSYEQYF
TRBV6-2/TRBV6-3,TRBJ2-7,CASSYSTSGLIEQYF
TRBV30,TRBJ1-1,CAWRLDGVNTEAFF
TRBV5-5,TRBJ1-2,CASSAPTGTEGYTF
TRBV10-1,TRBJ2-2,CASSIGLNTGELFF
TRBV5-1,TRBJ1-5,CASSLDATGGGQPQHF
TRBV2,TRBJ1-2,CASSRGGDANYGYTF
TRBV11-2,TRBJ2-5,CASSLVSQETQYF
TRBV2,TRBJ1-3,CASSDRGRSAGNTIYF
TRBV19,TRBJ1-2,CASSIVGGVHGYTF
TRBV25-1,TRBJ2-3,CASGRGDTQYF
TRBV24-1,TRBJ2-3,CATSDFGDTQYF
TRBV27,TRBJ2-7,CASSTPTGTYEQYF
TRBV3-1/TRBV3-2,TRBJ1-1,CASSPPGGVHTEAFF
TRBV2,TRBJ2-7,CASSDLGYLSYEQYF
TRBV4-2,TRBJ1-5,CASSQDEGQVQQPQHF
TRBV6-2/TRBV6-3,TRBJ1-3,CASSYFPGQQAGNTIYF
TRBV7-9,TRBJ2-5,CASSPGLAGFGTQYF
TRBV7-9,TRBJ2-7,CASSPSSPGYEQYF
TRBV11-2,TRBJ1-3,CASTPLRGKKSGNTIYF